The text below deals with one TCR beta chain. What antigen it recognizes has not been identified. No qualities accompany the bases; no much larger clone lies one base away. The data were taken from a study of shared clonotypes between healthy human individuals (dated by TCRdb to 2019 to 2021). In the study overall: The cohort included a few men and a couple of women between 18 and 49 years of age. Leukapheresis yielded between about 0.94 and 10 billion PBMCs per donor. For each donor, CD4 naive and CD4 memory were each given three plates, CD8 naive was given two plates, and CD8 memory was given one plate. Blood TCR repertoires of five healthy adults were deeply sequenced to estimate repertoire size and the extent of clonotype sharing between individuals. Different laboratories and diverse techniques were used to prepare libraries and sequence TCR repertoires, to increase sequencing depth and limit assay-specific biases.

Using the deep immunoSEQ assay, multiplex PCR amplified TCR CDR3 regions from genomic DNA. Genomic DNA extracted from each cell subset was distributed evenly over all wells of several immunoSEQ 96-well plates, and each plate served as one replicate. Each replicate PCR for sorted subsets received around 210 ng genomic DNA, equal to tens of thousands of T cell genomes. Purified libraries were measured with a Qubit 3.0 fluorometer, size-checked on a Bioanalyzer 2100, and measured again with the KAPA Library Quantification kit. Every immunoSEQ 96-well plate was sequenced on a dedicated single-read 150-cycle Illumina NextSeq 550 flow cell. The study's processing was this. Because the immunoSEQ output included only junctional sequences and no quality scores, the filtering could not be the same as the filtering used for full-length reads. Sequences were annotated with PyIR, a Python wrapper for IgBLAST v1.9, using IMGT germline references to assign V/J genes and CDR3. Reads with weak V/J assignments (E-value above 1e-6), missing CDR3, stop codons, out-of-frame junctions, or ambiguous translated residues were removed. V3J clonotypes were defined as sequences sharing an identical inferred V gene, J gene, and CDR3 amino acid sequence. The percentage overlap between two repertoires was calculated by dividing the number of shared unique clonotypes by the size of the smaller repertoire. Repertoire richness was assessed with RTK rarefaction, the Chao1 estimator, and Recon v2.1 estimates of unobserved clonotypes. Generation probabilities for all TCRbeta clonotypes obtained by the gDNA method from a few donors were computed using OLGA. The table comes from immuneACCESS by way of TCRdb, which keeps in-frame sequences with V and J called. Part of the clones is missing from these tables; in studies checked, under half for an unresolved V gene and the rest for unknown reasons. That table is the source of V, J and clone size, and D and trimming were worked out from the DNA. The sample has about 2.1 million clones on record, approximately 92% of them singletons. Over 1.5% of the sample is held by the ten biggest clonotypes.

For the CD8 naive samples, CD45RO-negative cells were positively selected for CCR7, yielding a CD45RA+CCR7+ population from which TemRA cells were excluded. The donors were healthy, HIV-negative adults with no recently reported acute infections or vaccinations. Every donor was a Caucasian adult living in Nashville, Tennessee, USA. Blood was obtained by leukapheresis, after which PBMCs were separated by Ficoll-Histopaque density gradient centrifugation and cryopreserved in liquid nitrogen vapor phase. Purity and quantity of every magnetically sorted T cell population were checked by analytical flow cytometry. Each sorted fraction had its genomic DNA isolated and then quantified by UV absorbance on a Nanodrop 2000c. On the study overall, not on this receptor specifically: Larger estimated clonotype richness was generally found for naive subsets than for memory subsets. Incomplete sequencing was indicated by rarefaction of sorted-subset datasets, despite the large sequencing depth. Approximately 4.8% of naive CD4, approximately 3.7% of naive CD8, approximately 2.2% of memory CD4, and approximately 0.4% of memory CD8 clonotypes were shared across several donors. Higher generation probabilities were observed for clonotypes shared by all four sorted-subset donors than for non-shared clonotypes. Sampling was restricted to blood, and TCR repertoires in tissues likely differ from the TCR repertoires found in blood. Because the study included a small number of donors, the genetic and exposure-history diversity represented was limited. Based on pairwise subsampling, the degree of clonotype sharing among donors was expected to be affected by sequencing depth.

CDR1 LNHDA and CDR2 SQIVND were looked up in the germline V gene (reference sequence). The CDR3 measures 13 amino acids from cysteine to phenylalanine. Of all the DNA, just the CDR3 is kept, 39 bases in frame from base 1. V loses 6 bases, J loses 3 bases, and the germline ends lie 9 bases apart. The rearranged chain carries TRBV19 and TRBJ2-1, with the D segment identity uncertain. This sequence was found in a man aged 18 to 29 in good health. Some clones in this sample may be carry-over from other donors' samples. Sequencing was performed on naive CD8+ T cells from PBMCs. According to the study, the label for this sample's cell subset or site signals: CD45RA+CCR7+. The CDR3: CASSPVIYNEQFF. The DNA sequence reads TGTGCCAGTAGCCCCGTTATCTACAATGAGCAGTTCTTC. Beyond the CDR3, the reference TRBV19 and TRBJ2-1 genes provide the residues; the full variable domain reads: DGGITQSPKYLFRKEGQNVTLSCEQNLNHDAMYWYRQDPGQGLRLIYYSQIVNDFQKGDIAEGYSVSREKKESFPLTVTSAQKNPTAFYLCASSPVIYNEQFFGPGTRLTVL.